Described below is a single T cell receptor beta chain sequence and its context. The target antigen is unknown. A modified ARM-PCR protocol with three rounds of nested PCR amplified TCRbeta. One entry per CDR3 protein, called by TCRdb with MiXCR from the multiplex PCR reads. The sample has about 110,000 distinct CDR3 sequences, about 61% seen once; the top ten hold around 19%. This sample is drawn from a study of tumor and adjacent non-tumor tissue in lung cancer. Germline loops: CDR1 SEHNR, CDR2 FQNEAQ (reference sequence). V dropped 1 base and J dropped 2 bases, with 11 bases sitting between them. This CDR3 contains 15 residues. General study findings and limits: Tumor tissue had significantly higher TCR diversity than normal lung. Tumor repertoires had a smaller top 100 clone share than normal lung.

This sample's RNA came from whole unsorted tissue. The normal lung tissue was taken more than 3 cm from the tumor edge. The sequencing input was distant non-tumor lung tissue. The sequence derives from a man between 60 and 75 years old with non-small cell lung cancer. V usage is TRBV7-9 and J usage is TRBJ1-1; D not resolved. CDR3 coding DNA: TGTGCCAGCAGCTTAGAAGCGGCAGCTAACACTGAAGCTTTCTTT. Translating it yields CASSLEAAANTEAFF.